A single TCR beta chain is shown here with its context. The antigen is undetermined. Germline values: CDR1 MNHEY, CDR2 SVGAGI. V lost 4 bases, J lost 11 bases, and 23 bases lay in between. CDR3 length: 15 residues. The sample comes from a study of blood T cells in healthy people across ages. Collection of around 10 milliliters of peripheral blood was performed for each donor. Study-wide results and limits: Significant beta diversity loss was already apparent by age about 42, declining roughly linearly. It was the long-lived donors that had more naive CD4+ cells and higher diversity than aged donors.

The use of a sample-barcoded 5' primer and a J-beta primer mix characterized a second PCR of about 6 to 12 cycles. Carrying 12 random nucleotides, a template-switch adaptor labeled each individual cDNA molecule. One entry per CDR3 protein, called by TCRdb with MiXCR from the 5' RACE reads. Of 1.4 million or so distinct CDR3 sequences detected, approximately 42% appear once; the ten largest clones hold approximately 4%. The sample taken for sequencing was blood. The chain recombines TRBV6-5 with TRBJ2-5; perhaps TRBD2 as D (7 bases). The clonotype was recovered from a woman between 18 and 29 years old in good health. CDR3 nucleotides: TGTGCCAGCAGTTCCGCGGGGGCGAAAAGGGATGAGCAGTACTTC. It yields the protein CASSSAGAKRDEQYF.